Following are 6 T cell receptor beta chains from one sample sequenced in a study of regulatory T cells in long-lasting Graves disease. Time point in this sample: persistent/refractory GD, antithyroid drugs over 5 years with positive TRAb. The TCR library was made from RNA extracted from PBMCs. Libraries of TCR beta came from iRepertoire HTBI primers plus Arm-PCR of CDR3 regions. TCRdb fed the multiplex PCR reads into MiXCR, producing one record per CDR3 protein. The sample includes 500,000 to 700,000 distinct CDR3 sequences, 25% to 35% of them seen just once. This specimen was peripheral blood mononuclear cells (PBMCs), taken when the disease was refractory, from a patient treated with antithyroid drugs. These receptors all stem from a female donor with Graves disease.

This clonotype was seen many times. The rearrangement joins TRBV27 to TRBJ2-7, with 8 bases fitting TRBD1. The trim removed 5 bases at V and 1 base at J, leaving 13 bases unmatched. Germline loops: CDR1 MNHEY, CDR2 SMNVEV (reference sequence). This CDR3 region has 17 residues. Here the CDR3 reads CASSPDPTGVFSYEQYF. In nucleotides, the CDR3 is TGTGCCAGCAGTCCCGACCCGACAGGGGTTTTTTCCTACGAGCAGTACTTC.

The rearrangement joins TRBV30 to TRBJ1-4; TRBD1 might be the D (5 bases). The germline CDR1 and CDR2 sequences are GTSNPN and SVGIG (reference sequence). The V gene lost 4 bases and the J gene lost 8 bases, with 14 bases spanning the gap. The CDR3 is made up of 13 amino acids. The CDR3, as DNA: TGTGCCTGGAACCTTGTGGGGGGAGAAAAACTGTTTTTT. Translating it yields CAWNLVGGEKLFF.

This clonotype was found a few times. This chain links TRBV12-3 or TRBV12-4 with TRBJ1-5; TRBD1 matches at 11 bases. The CDR3 runs to 14 residues. V trimming: 6 bases; J trimming: 7 bases; junction bases outside the gene matches: 5. CDR3: CASSPDRGHQPQHF. DNA for the CDR3: TGTGCCAGCAGCCCGGACAGGGGGCACCAGCCCCAGCATTTT.

This clonotype was picked up many times. The J gene is TRBJ2-7, the V gene TRBV12-3 or TRBV12-4; D perhaps matches TRBD1 (6 bases). Trimming cost V 6 bases and J 3 bases, with 12 bases left between them. The CDR3 loop spans 13 amino acids. For the CDR3, the DNA is TGTGCCAGCAGCTCCGGACAGATCTACGAGCAGTACTTC. It is translated as CASSSGQIYEQYF.

The CDR3: CASSFLAGVYETQYF. The CDR3 DNA sequence: TGTGCCAGCAGTTTCTTAGCGGGAGTATATGAGACCCAGTACTTC. The genes are TRBV28 and TRBJ2-5; 9 positions match TRBD2. CDR3 size: 15 residues. V was clipped by 3 bases and J by 5 bases; unmatched bases: 7. Germline CDR1 is MDHEN and CDR2 is SYDVKM.

This clonotype turned up a few times. V usage is TRBV10-2 and J usage is TRBJ1-2, with D possibly matching TRBD1 (6 bases). V was cut by 2 bases and J by 8 bases, with 18 bases left in between. Germline-derived CDR1 and CDR2 are WSHSY and SAAADI. CDR3 length: 15 amino acids. This CDR3 reads CASSERGGTLKGYTF. The CDR3 DNA reads TGCGCCAGCAGTGAGAGGGGGGGGACATTGAAAGGCTACACCTTC.